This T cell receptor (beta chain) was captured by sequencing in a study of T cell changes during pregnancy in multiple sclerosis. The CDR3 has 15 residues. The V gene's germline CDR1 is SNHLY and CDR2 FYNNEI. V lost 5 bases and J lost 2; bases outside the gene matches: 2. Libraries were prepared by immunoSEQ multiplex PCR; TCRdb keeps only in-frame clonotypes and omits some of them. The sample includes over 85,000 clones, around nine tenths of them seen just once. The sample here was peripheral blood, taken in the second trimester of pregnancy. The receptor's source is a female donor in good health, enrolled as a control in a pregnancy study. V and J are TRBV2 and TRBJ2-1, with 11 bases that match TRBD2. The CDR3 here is CASSLAGGTYNEQFF. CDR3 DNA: TGTGCCAGCAGTTTAGCGGGGGGGACCTACAATGAGCAGTTCTTC.